The 16 T cell receptor beta chains below come from one sample, sequenced in a study of spatial heterogeneity in lung cancer. Using its own MiXCR run on the 5' RACE reads, TCRdb lists one record per CDR3 protein. The sample includes 72,000 or so distinct CDR3 sequences, 7.5% to 10% seen only once; the top ten take under 2.5%. Time point here: blood at routine non-recurrence follow-up after resection. This specimen consisted of PBMCs, obtained at follow-up. The receptors come from a female donor with early-stage non-small cell lung cancer.

The chain joins TRBV3-1 to TRBJ2-1; D call uncertain. Germline loops: CDR1 LGHDT, CDR2 YNNKEL (reference sequence). Trimming stripped 0 bases from V and 0 bases from J, with 6 bases between. This CDR3 contains 15 residues. The DNA of the CDR3 is TGTGCCAGCAGCCAAGATTTCGACTCCTACAATGAGCAGTTCTTC. Translating gives CASSQDFDSYNEQFF.

A few counts support this clonotype. The genes are TRBV27 and TRBJ1-2; D possibly corresponds to TRBD1 (6 bases). Per germline, CDR1 MNHEY and CDR2 SMNVEV (reference sequence). V lost 6 bases, J lost 8 bases, and 16 bases lay in between. The CDR3 sequence is 13 residues long. The CDR3 reads CASRVMGAPGYTF. As DNA, the CDR3 is TGTGCCAGCAGGGTGATGGGGGCCCCCGGCTACACCTTC.

The chain combines TRBV24-1 with TRBJ2-1; 12 nucleotides agree with TRBD1. The germline V gene encodes CDR1 KGHDR and CDR2 SFDVKD. This CDR3 is built from 17 residues. J was trimmed by 8 bases and V by 1 base; bases with no gene match: 8. The chain's CDR3 is CATSDFIGDRGLYEQFF. The DNA of the CDR3 is TGTGCCACCAGTGATTTTATTGGGGACAGGGGGCTCTATGAGCAGTTCTTC.

This clonotype was counted at least ten times. V is TRBV28 and J is TRBJ2-3; 9 bases fit TRBD2. Germline V gives CDR1 MDHEN, CDR2 SYDVKM. J lost 5 bases, V lost 5 bases, and 8 bases had no gene match. This CDR3 has 15 amino acids. CDR3 coding DNA: TGTGCCAGCAGTCCCCGGACTAGCGCGAAAGATACGCAGTATTTT. Its protein is CASSPRTSAKDTQYF. The entire variable domain, with the rest obtained from reference TRBV28 and TRBJ2-3, is as follows: DVKVTQSSRYLVKRTGEKVFLECVQDMDHENMFWYRQDPGLGLRLIYFSYDVKMKEKGDIPEGYSVSREKKERFSLILESASTNQTSMYLCASSPRTSAKDTQYFGPGTRLTVL.

The chain employs TRBV4-1 and TRBJ2-7; 14 nucleotides agree with TRBD2. Germline-derived CDR1 and CDR2 are MGHRA and YSYEKL. V lost 4 bases to trimming and J lost 3 bases; unmatched junction nucleotides: 2. The CDR3 totals 15 residues. CDR3 sequence: CASSPGLAGVYEQYF. In DNA, the CDR3 is TGCGCCAGCAGCCCGGGACTAGCGGGAGTCTACGAGCAGTACTTC.

This chain uses TRBV4-1 with TRBJ1-1; D possibly corresponds to TRBD1 (5 bases). Germline CDR1 reads MGHRA; CDR2 reads YSYEKL. This CDR3 comprises 14 residues. Trimming took off 3 bases at V and 2 bases at J, with 10 bases between the two ends. The CDR3 nucleotides are TGCGCCAGCAGCCATGTGACAGCCAACACTGAAGCTTTCTTT. Protein product: CASSHVTANTEAFF.

The sample holds a few counts of this clonotype. The V gene is TRBV4-1, the J gene TRBJ2-7; D call uncertain. Germline loops: CDR1 MGHRA, CDR2 YSYEKL. V lost 0 bases to trimming and J lost 3 bases, with 6 bases between them. CDR3 length: 13 residues. The CDR3 region has the DNA TGCGCCAGCAGCCAAGAATTGAGCTACGAGCAGTACTTC. Its protein is CASSQELSYEQYF.

Ten or more counts support this clonotype. The chain couples TRBV3-1 to TRBJ1-1; 10 nucleotides line up with TRBD1. V trimming: 0 bases; J trimming: 5 bases; junction bases outside the gene matches: 9. The germline V gene encodes CDR1 LGHDT and CDR2 YNNKEL (reference sequence). CDR3 length equals 17 residues. The CDR3 loop reads CASSQDLDRGRGTEAFF. The CDR3 region has the DNA TGTGCCAGCAGCCAAGATCTCGACAGGGGGCGAGGGACTGAAGCTTTCTTT.

In this sample, this clonotype turned up many times. CDR3 loop: CATSRGREGLDEQFF. The DNA of the CDR3 is TGTGCCACCAGCAGAGGACGGGAGGGCCTTGATGAGCAGTTCTTC. The chain uses TRBV15 and TRBJ2-1, with 8 bases identical to TRBD2. V shed 1 base, J shed 8 bases, and the junction held 7 bases outside the gene matches. CDR1 LNHNV and CDR2 YYDKDF come from the germline V gene (reference sequence). The CDR3 contains 15 residues.

This clonotype was found a few times. The chain has TRBV19 and TRBJ1-1, with D possibly matching TRBD1 (5 bases). The germline V gene encodes CDR1 LNHDA and CDR2 SQIVND (reference sequence). Trimming took 2 bases from V and 2 from J, leaving 9 bases between them. CDR3 length: 14 residues. CDR3 residues: CASSIIQGNTEAFF. The DNA for the CDR3 is TGTGCCAGTAGTATAATCCAGGGAAACACTGAAGCTTTCTTT.

This clonotype was seen repeatedly, ten times or more. V gene TRBV3-1 combines with J gene TRBJ2-5; no clear D. V was shortened by 4 bases and J by 1 base, with 13 bases between the two germline ends. The germline V gene encodes CDR1 LGHDT and CDR2 YNNKEL (reference sequence). The CDR3 has 15 amino acids. As DNA, the CDR3 is TGTGCCAGCAGCCCGAACTCCCAGCGCCAAGAGACCCAGTACTTC. It translates to CASSPNSQRQETQYF.

Regarding this clonotype: Since a much larger clone is just one base distant, this may be a read error. The V gene is TRBV12-3 or TRBV12-4, the J gene TRBJ2-7; D gene unclear. V was pared by 7 bases and J by 3 bases, with 10 bases between. CDR3 length: 12 residues. This CDR3 reads CASKGRDYEQYF. As DNA, the CDR3 is TGTGCCAGCAAGGGAAGGGACTACGAGCAGTACTTC.

This clonotype was seen repeatedly, ten times or more. The chain has TRBV5-1 and TRBJ2-2; D ambiguous. The CDR3 is 15 residues long. Germline V gene sequence: CDR1 SGHRS, CDR2 YFSETQ. V lost 1 base to trimming and J lost 0 bases, with 7 bases between them. The CDR3 coding sequence is TGCGCCAGCAGCTTGACACCCACGAACACCGGGGAGCTGTTTTTT. Its translation is CASSLTPTNTGELFF.

This clonotype has at least ten counts. The J gene is TRBJ2-2, the V gene TRBV12-3 or TRBV12-4; D not certain. The CDR3 runs to 13 residues. V was shortened by 1 base and J by 4 bases, with 4 bases between the two germline ends. This CDR3 is CASSLGGTGELFF. In DNA form, the CDR3 reads TGTGCCAGCAGTTTAGGTGGCACCGGGGAGCTGTTTTTT.

The sample holds many counts of this clonotype. The chain couples TRBV6-5 to TRBJ1-1, with a tentative D call TRBD1 (6 bases). Germline values: CDR1 MNHEY, CDR2 SVGAGI. The CDR3 contains 15 residues. Trimming cost V 7 bases and J 0 bases, with 15 bases left between them. This CDR3 is CASKNREGVNTEAFF. Here the CDR3 DNA reads TGTGCCAGCAAAAACAGGGAGGGAGTGAACACTGAAGCTTTCTTT.

This chain's CDR3 is CASSVGPSGSSTDTQYF. The CDR3 bases are TGTGCCAGCAGCGTAGGTCCTAGCGGGTCTAGCACAGATACGCAGTATTTT. The chain employs TRBV9 and TRBJ2-3; 8 nucleotides align to TRBD2. Germline loops: CDR1 SGDLS, CDR2 YYNGEE. The CDR3 has 17 amino acids. V shed 0 bases, J shed 0 bases, and the junction held 6 bases outside the gene matches.